A single sample gave rise to the 17 T cell receptor beta chains below, sequenced in a study of blood T cell repertoires in COVID-19. This table comes from immunoSEQ multiplex PCR, and its TCRdb copy is limited to in-frame clones, with some not included. Of 390,000 or so clones listed, 90% were seen once; the top ten hold 6.5% to 7%. Sample: peripheral blood. The receptors were gathered from a man between 18 and 29 years old with active or convalescent COVID-19.

This chain uses TRBV2 with TRBJ2-7; possibly TRBD1 for D (5 bases). CDR1 SNHLY and CDR2 FYNNEI come from the germline V gene. Between the trimmed V and J ends, which lost 10 bases and 0 bases, there was a span of 13 bases. The CDR3 sequence is 13 residues long. The CDR3 reads CATNRDSSYEQYF. The CDR3 coding sequence is TGTGCCACTAACAGAGACAGCTCCTACGAGCAGTACTTC.

This chain uses TRBV2 with TRBJ2-1; the match to TRBD2 covers 9 bases. The CDR3 spans 16 residues. V lost 0 bases, J lost 10 bases, and 10 bases stayed unmatched. Germline V gene data show CDR1 as SNHLY and CDR2 as FYNNEI. CDR3: CASSEARGGLLAEQFF. In DNA, the CDR3 is TGTGCCAGCAGTGAAGCGCGGGGGGGGCTTTTGGCGGAGCAGTTCTTC.

This rearrangement joins TRBV5-6 to TRBJ1-6; TRBD1 matches 9 bases. Per germline, CDR1 SGHDT and CDR2 YYEEEE. V was pared by 0 bases and J by 6 bases, with 10 bases of the junction left unmatched. The length of the CDR3 is 18 residues. Written as DNA, the CDR3 is TGTGCCAGCAGCTTGGACCCTCTAGGACAGGGGCGTAATTCACCCCTCCACTTT. It is translated as CASSLDPLGQGRNSPLHF.

The chain combines TRBV5-4 with TRBJ2-5; 13 bases align to TRBD2. CDR3 length: 15 amino acids. The V gene's germline CDR1 is SGHNT and CDR2 YYREEE (reference sequence). The junction had 5 bases not matched to a gene; V was cut back by 4 bases and J by 5 bases. The CDR3 protein is CASSQGLAGPETQYF. CDR3 DNA sequence: TGTGCCAGCAGCCAGGGACTAGCGGGACCGGAGACCCAGTACTTC.

The rearrangement joins TRBV4-1 to TRBJ2-5; perhaps TRBD2 as D (5 bases). CDR1 MGHRA and CDR2 YSYEKL come from the germline V gene. Trimming shortened V by 3 bases and J by 4 bases, and 6 bases separated the two germline ends. The CDR3 sequence is 12 residues long. Here the CDR3 DNA reads TGCGCCAGCAGCCAGGGAGTAGAGACCCAGTACTTC. Protein sequence: CASSQGVETQYF.

The chain joins TRBV28 to TRBJ1-4; 7 bases align to TRBD1. CDR1 and CDR2 (germline): MDHEN, SYDVKM. J was trimmed by 4 bases and V by 4 bases; bases with no gene match: 3. This CDR3 is built from 14 residues. CDR3 amino acids: CASSSGTDNEKLFF. The CDR3 DNA is TGTGCCAGCAGTTCCGGGACAGATAATGAAAAACTGTTTTTT.

This chain connects TRBV19 to TRBJ1-5; tentatively, D is TRBD1 (5 bases). The CDR3 runs to 13 residues. From germline, CDR1 is LNHDA and CDR2 SQIVND (reference sequence). Trimming cost V 9 bases and J 0 bases, with 9 bases left between them. CDR3 in DNA: TGTGCCAGCCGACAGCTTAGCAATCAGCCCCAGCATTTT. It codes for CASRQLSNQPQHF.

The chain couples TRBV7-2 to TRBJ2-4; a possible D gene is TRBD2 (7 bases). Germline lookup yields CDR1 SGHTA and CDR2 FQGNSA. Trimming removed 2 bases at V and 0 bases at J, with 17 bases between. CDR3 length equals 18 residues. CDR3 DNA: TGTGCCAGCAGCTTATGGGGGGGGACAAGCCTAGCCAAAAACATTCAGTACTTC. Translating it yields CASSLWGGTSLAKNIQYF.

The V and J genes are TRBV7-3 and TRBJ2-5; TRBD2 matches at 8 bases. Looked up from germline, CDR1 is SGHTA and CDR2 is FQGTGA. V lost 5 bases to trimming and J lost 4 bases; unmatched junction nucleotides: 6. The CDR3 runs to 14 residues. CDR3 in DNA: TGTGCCAGCAGCCCAAACGGGGGGGCAGAGACCCAGTACTTC. This encodes CASSPNGGAETQYF.

The genes are TRBV5-8 and TRBJ2-7, with TRBD2 identical over 8 bases. This CDR3 comprises 14 residues. Germline-derived CDR1 and CDR2 are SGHTS and YDEGEE. Losses at the gene ends were 6 bases for V and 3 bases for J; bases not matched to a gene: 8. The CDR3 sequence: CASIFSGSVYEQYF. The CDR3 nucleotides are TGTGCCAGCATCTTCAGCGGGAGTGTCTACGAGCAGTACTTC.

This chain links TRBV4-3 with TRBJ1-2; TRBD1 matches at 10 bases. This CDR3 has 14 residues. The J segment lost 6 bases and the V segment lost 1 base, leaving 2 bases of the junction unmatched. CDR1 and CDR2 from the germline V gene are LGHNA and YSLEER. CDR3 nucleotides: TGCGCCAGCAGCCAAGTTGGGACAGGGGATGGCTACACCTTC. Protein sequence: CASSQVGTGDGYTF.

The rearrangement uses TRBV5-1 and TRBJ1-4; 10 bases line up with TRBD1. Germline V gene sequence: CDR1 SGHRS, CDR2 YFSETQ. Trimming at V came to 0 bases and at J to 2 bases, leaving 10 bases not matched to a gene. The CDR3 is made up of 19 amino acids. CDR3 nucleotides: TGCGCCAGCAGCTTGGTTTCGGACAGGGGGTCGTATACTAATGAAAAACTGTTTTTT. This gives the protein CASSLVSDRGSYTNEKLFF.

The gene calls are TRBV27 and TRBJ2-7; tentative D call: TRBD1 (5 bases). Germline V lookup: CDR1 MNHEY, CDR2 SMNVEV (reference sequence). The CDR3 contains 13 residues. V lost 5 bases, J lost 4 bases, and 12 bases lay in between. As DNA, the CDR3 is TGTGCCAGCAGTCACAGGATAGGGTACGAGCAGTACTTC. Encoded protein: CASSHRIGYEQYF.

The gene calls are TRBV28 and TRBJ1-1; no clear D gene. With 5 bases removed from V and 11 bases from J, the gap between germline ends came to 15 bases. The germline V gene encodes CDR1 MDHEN and CDR2 SYDVKM. This CDR3 spans 12 amino acids. CDR3: CASSQYGGAAFF. CDR3 nucleotides: TGTGCCAGCAGTCAATATGGAGGTGCGGCTTTCTTT. Complete variable domain (other parts from reference TRBV28 and TRBJ1-1): DVKVTQSSRYLVKRTGEKVFLECVQDMDHENMFWYRQDPGLGLRLIYFSYDVKMKEKGDIPEGYSVSREKKERFSLILESASTNQTSMYLCASSQYGGAAFFGQGTRLTVV.

The chain joins TRBV6-5 to TRBJ2-3, with a possible D match to TRBD2 (5 bases). The CDR3 is 14 residues long. Trimming cost V 6 bases and J 2 bases, with 12 bases left between them. Germline V CDR1 and CDR2: MNHEY, SVGAGI. The CDR3 sequence: CASSYRDYTDTQYF. DNA of the CDR3: TGTGCCAGCAGCTACCGGGATTACACAGATACGCAGTATTTT.

CDR3 nucleotides: TGCAGTGCTAGAGAGGGGAGGAGTGGGTTCTTC. Its protein is CSAREGRSGFF. This chain joins TRBV20-1 and TRBJ2-1; weak D call: TRBD2 (6 bases). CDR3 length: 11 residues. Per germline, CDR1 DFQATT and CDR2 SNEGSKA (reference sequence). The V and J ends lost 0 bases and 15 bases respectively, with 12 bases between them.

V gene TRBV6-2 or TRBV6-3 combines with J gene TRBJ2-5, with a tentative D call TRBD1 (5 bases). The CDR3 is 15 amino acids. Trimming removed 6 bases from V and 2 bases from J, with 16 bases in between. Germline CDR1 reads MNHEY; CDR2 reads SVGEGT. CDR3 in amino acids: CASSHVMGLQETQYF. The CDR3 coding sequence is TGTGCCAGCAGCCACGTTATGGGGCTTCAAGAGACCCAGTACTTC.